Listed here are 19 T cell receptor beta chains from one sample, sequenced in a study of blood T cell repertoires in COVID-19. Clones were read by immunoSEQ multiplex PCR, and TCRdb kept only the in-frame ones, dropping some. Of around 40,000 clones listed, just over 85% are singletons. Sequencing used peripheral blood. The source of these receptors is a man aged 55 to 70 with active COVID-19.

The V call is TRBV7-3, the J call TRBJ2-3, with 7 nucleotides matching TRBD2. Germline CDR1 SGHTA, CDR2 FQGTGA. The trim removed 5 bases at V and 1 base at J, leaving 6 bases unmatched. This CDR3 region has 15 residues. CDR3 region: CASSPAGPRTDTQYF. Written as DNA, the CDR3 is TGTGCCAGCAGCCCAGCGGGGCCCCGCACAGATACGCAGTATTTT.

This rearrangement joins TRBV7-6 to TRBJ2-5; D might be TRBD2 (5 bases). There are 15 residues in the CDR3. CDR1 and CDR2 (germline): SGHVS, FNYEAQ. V was shortened by 5 bases and J by 1 base, with 14 bases between the two germline ends. CDR3 residues: CASSVIPGTQETQYF. The CDR3 coding sequence is TGTGCCAGCAGCGTAATACCGGGAACCCAAGAGACCCAGTACTTC.

This chain connects TRBV6-5 to TRBJ1-2; TRBD1 might be the D (5 bases). The CDR3 consists of 13 residues. Trimming took off 2 bases at V and 4 bases at J, with 8 bases between the two ends. Germline V gene data show CDR1 as MNHEY and CDR2 as SVGAGI. The CDR3: CASSYNRIYGYTF. As DNA, the CDR3 is TGTGCCAGCAGTTACAACAGGATCTATGGCTACACCTTC.

The rearrangement joins TRBV10-3 to TRBJ2-1, with TRBD2 matching over 8 bases. Germline values: CDR1 ENHRY, CDR2 SYGVKD. Trimming cost V 5 bases and J 0 bases; bases outside gene matches: 3. The CDR3 consists of 15 residues. The CDR3 sequence: CAISLGRGSYNEQFF. For the CDR3, the DNA is TGTGCCATCAGTCTCGGGAGGGGCTCCTACAATGAGCAGTTCTTC.

V and J are TRBV6-5 and TRBJ1-2, with a tentative D call TRBD1 (5 bases). From germline, CDR1 is MNHEY and CDR2 SVGAGI. This CDR3 comprises 16 residues. V dropped 0 bases and J dropped 2 bases, with 13 bases sitting between them. The CDR3 here is CASSYSGWEGNYGYTF. The CDR3 DNA reads as TGTGCCAGCAGTTACTCGGGCTGGGAGGGGAACTATGGCTACACCTTC.

V is TRBV7-9 and J is TRBJ2-2, with D tentatively TRBD2 (5 bases). Germline CDR1 reads SEHNR; CDR2 reads FQNEAQ (reference sequence). Trimming cost V 3 bases and J 3 bases, with 11 bases left between them. This CDR3 spans 15 amino acids. The CDR3 DNA follows: TGTGCCAGCAGCTTGACGGGATTGGACACCGGGGAGCTGTTTTTT. Translation: CASSLTGLDTGELFF.

The genes are TRBV28 and TRBJ2-3; 9 bases map to TRBD1. Trimming cost V 6 bases and J 2 bases; bases outside gene matches: 9. The CDR3 contains 16 residues. The V gene's germline CDR1 is MDHEN and CDR2 SYDVKM. The CDR3 nucleotides are TGTGCCAGCAGGGACAGGACAGGGGACTCCACAGATACGCAGTATTTT. Protein: CASRDRTGDSTDTQYF.

This clone has a handful of counts. This sequence joins TRBV6-5 and TRBJ2-7; D might be TRBD2 (7 bases). V was clipped by 8 bases and J by 4 bases, with 18 bases between them. CDR3 length: 14 amino acids. The germline CDR1 and CDR2 sequences are MNHEY and SVGAGI. CDR3 bases: TGTGCCAGCGCGGGGGCGGGAGAGCGGTACGAGCAGTACTTC. Translation gives CASAGAGERYEQYF.

The chain couples TRBV3-1 (or the pseudogene TRBV3-2) to TRBJ2-3; a weak D match, TRBD1 (6 bases). Trimming took 0 bases from V and 2 from J, leaving 30 bases between them. The CDR3 spans 22 residues. The germline V gene has CDR1 LGHDT and CDR2 YNNKEL (reference sequence). The CDR3 protein is CASSQDWSRGQGPLPFTDTQYF. The CDR3 DNA follows: TGTGCCAGCAGCCAAGATTGGTCGAGGGGACAAGGCCCCCTCCCCTTCACAGATACGCAGTATTTT.

The rearrangement links TRBV5-1 to TRBJ2-3, with no clear D. In germline, CDR1 is SGHRS, CDR2 YFSETQ. CDR3 length equals 12 residues. Trimming left V 4 bases short and J 5 bases short, with 8 bases between. The CDR3 reads CASSISGDTQYF. CDR3 DNA sequence: TGCGCCAGCAGCATTTCCGGAGATACGCAGTATTTT.

DNA of the CDR3: TGTGCCAGCAGCTCCCCCGGGTCTTTCTCCTACGAGCAGTACTTC. It is translated as CASSSPGSFSYEQYF. The V and J genes are TRBV5-4 and TRBJ2-7, with D unresolved. The CDR3 sequence is 15 residues long. Trimming left V 3 bases short and J 0 bases short, with 13 bases between. CDR1 and CDR2 (germline): SGHNT, YYREEE (reference sequence). Full variable domain (rest looked up from reference TRBV5-4 and TRBJ2-7): ETGVTQSPTHLIKTRGQQVTLRCSSQSGHNTVSWYQQALGQGPQFIFQYYREEENGRGNFPPRFSGLQFPNYSSELNVNALELDDSALYLCASSSPGSFSYEQYFGPGTRLTVT.

The J gene is TRBJ2-2, the V gene TRBV6-2 or TRBV6-3, with 8 positions matching TRBD1. This CDR3 contains 15 residues. Trimming removed 6 bases from V and 4 bases from J; junction bases left unmatched: 7. Looked up from germline, CDR1 is MNHEY and CDR2 is SVGEGT. The CDR3 here is CASSSTRGLTGELFF. The CDR3 DNA reads TGTGCCAGCAGCTCCACCAGGGGGCTCACCGGGGAGCTGTTTTTT.

A few counts support this clone. This chain uses TRBV7-3 with TRBJ2-2, with D perhaps matching TRBD1 (5 bases). Trimming pared 2 bases from V and 6 bases from J, leaving 7 bases between. The CDR3 spans 13 residues. Germline V gene data show CDR1 as SGHTA and CDR2 as FQGTGA. In nucleotides, the CDR3 is TGTGCCAGCAGCTTAGTAGGGGCCGGGGAGCTGTTTTTT. Its protein is CASSLVGAGELFF.

CDR3 nucleotides: TGTGCCATCTCTGCGGGGGTGGGGGCTGGCTCACCCCTCCACTTT. This translates into CAISAGVGAGSPLHF. The rearrangement uses TRBV10-3 and TRBJ1-6; tentative D call: TRBD1 (6 bases). The CDR3 is made up of 15 amino acids. V gave up 8 bases and J gave up 10 bases, with 21 bases separating them. The germline V gene encodes CDR1 ENHRY and CDR2 SYGVKD.

The rearrangement uses TRBV10-3 and TRBJ2-1; tentatively, D is TRBD1 (5 bases). CDR1 and CDR2 (germline): ENHRY, SYGVKD. The CDR3 consists of 13 residues. The V gene lost 4 bases and the J gene lost 8 bases, with 12 bases spanning the gap. CDR3 in amino acids: CAISVGQGDEQFF. The CDR3 DNA is TGTGCCATCAGTGTGGGGCAGGGCGATGAGCAGTTCTTC.

This sequence joins TRBV19 and TRBJ1-1; D is ambiguous. Looked up from germline, CDR1 is LNHDA and CDR2 is SQIVND (reference sequence). Trimming took 4 bases from V and 0 from J, leaving 6 bases between them. CDR3 size: 13 residues. CDR3 amino acids: CASSSQVNTEAFF. In DNA, the CDR3 is TGTGCCAGTAGTAGCCAGGTGAACACTGAAGCTTTCTTT.

In the case of this clone: At one end, the junction sequence differs from germline, possibly due to a read error. J is TRBJ2-2 and V is TRBV7-9; TRBD2 aligns across 7 bases. Germline V lookup: CDR1 SEHNR, CDR2 FQNEAQ (reference sequence). The length of the CDR3 is 14 residues. In DNA form, the CDR3 reads TGTGCCAGCAGTTTAGGCCTAGCGGTCGGGGAGCTGTTTTTT. Translated, it gives CASSLGLAVGELFF.

The chain is built from TRBV5-4 and TRBJ1-1, with D tentatively TRBD1 (6 bases). The CDR3 spans 16 residues. The germline gives CDR1 SGHNT, CDR2 YYREEE (reference sequence). Trimming took off 0 bases at V and 2 bases at J, with 14 bases between the two ends. The CDR3 sequence: CASSLEGGTLNTEAFF. As DNA, the CDR3 is TGTGCCAGCAGCTTGGAGGGGGGGACCCTTAACACTGAAGCTTTCTTT.

The chain is built from TRBV6-1 and TRBJ2-7; the match to TRBD2 covers 8 bases. There are 14 residues in the CDR3. V gave up 1 base and J gave up 7 bases; unmatched junction bases: 6. The germline CDR1 and CDR2 sequences are MNHNS and SASEGT. DNA of the CDR3: TGTGCCAGCAGTGAAGAGTCGGGAGGGTGGGAGCAGTACTTC. The encoded protein is CASSEESGGWEQYF.